The rows below give T cell receptor beta chains drawn from one sample of a study of blood T cell repertoires in COVID-19. TCRdb keeps only in-frame clones here, not all; method: immunoSEQ multiplex PCR. The profile shows 250,000 or so clones, 70% to 90% of them singletons. Sequencing was performed on PBMCs or T cells enriched from blood (not recorded which). These receptors all stem from a man younger than 40 who had recovered from COVID-19. Each CDR3 is given with its conserved first and last residue.

J	V	CDR3
TRBJ2-1	TRBV11-3	CASKAGFHNEQFF
TRBJ2-2	TRBV28	CASSRLAGATGELFF
TRBJ2-3	TRBV27	CASSLIKQKNDGLYTDTQYF
TRBJ2-5	TRBV28	CASSSDREIQETQYF
TRBJ2-2	TRBV12-2	CASRLGGSNTGELFF
TRBJ2-5	TRBV10-1	CASTSEDAETQYF
TRBJ2-5	TRBV5-4	CASSPETGGFGTQYF
TRBJ2-3	TRBV4-1	CASSRVIIAGSTDTQYF
TRBJ1-1	TRBV27	CASRGGQATGAFF
TRBJ1-5	TRBV19	CASSIPRANQPQHF
TRBJ2-7	TRBV28	CASSFGFRNSYEQYF
TRBJ2-3	TRBV20-1	CSASLATDTQYF
TRBJ2-2	TRBV6-1	CASSEVGSGLAGNTGELFF
TRBJ2-7	TRBV7-9	CASSLVGGTGGEQYF
TRBJ2-5	TRBV27	CASSLNGQGEQETQYF
TRBJ2-2	TRBV2	CASSEGATTGELFF
TRBJ1-1	TRBV5-1	CASSGPDMNTEAFF
TRBJ1-2	TRBV29-1	CSVRAYGYTF
TRBJ1-2	TRBV28	CASSLQNSYGYTF
TRBJ2-2	TRBV7-3	CASSLDRGTGELFF
TRBJ1-1	TRBV28	CASSWGWGQGNTEAFF
TRBJ1-1	TRBV19	CASSPVTGVGGNTEAFF
TRBJ2-7	TRBV20-1	CSASSAGGVYEQYF
TRBJ2-1	TRBV5-1	CASSSGPQGVSYNEQFF
TRBJ2-7	TRBV6-4	CASSEIGRETYEQYF
TRBJ2-7	TRBV6-2/TRBV6-3	CASSSERDAYEQYF
TRBJ2-7	TRBV6-2/TRBV6-3	CASSRLGYEQYF
TRBJ1-5	TRBV12-5	CASGEMEGYSNQPQHF
TRBJ1-2	TRBV27	CASRVDRANYGYTF
TRBJ1-4	TRBV4-1	CASSQTGLTNEKLFF
TRBJ1-5	TRBV4-1	CASSQDTSPGEPQHF
TRBJ1-3	TRBV10-3	CAISSSGNTIYF
TRBJ1-5	TRBV27	CASSLSGTGGQQPQHF
TRBJ2-1	TRBV19	CASSFGESSYNEQFF
TRBJ2-1	TRBV2	CASSDDGLARWRRGSYNEQFF
TRBJ2-2	TRBV7-2	CASSWSTGKTGELFF
TRBJ2-7	TRBV7-2	CASSGRGRRGYEQYF
TRBJ1-5	TRBV2	CASSEARHPSNQPQHF
TRBJ1-1	TRBV4-1	CASSRSLVTEAFF
TRBJ1-2	TRBV9	CASSGVDRAGYGYTF
TRBJ2-5	TRBV19	CASSIFGERTQTQYF
TRBJ2-1	TRBV19	CATRQRLYNEQFF
TRBJ1-2	TRBV9	CASSVAVPGQGYGYTF
TRBJ2-2	TRBV7-9	CASSSPILGHRGELFF
TRBJ1-6	TRBV7-2	CASRSQGTQHF
TRBJ2-5	TRBV5-1	CASSPDRVRETQYF
TRBJ1-6	TRBV9	CASSVDGGDSPLHF
TRBJ2-7	TRBV14	CASSQGGTSGRYEQYF
TRBJ2-7	TRBV28	CASSFATGITYEQYF
TRBJ2-7	TRBV13	CASLGECQDEQYF
TRBJ2-7	TRBV27	CASSLRARGHGVPYEQYF
TRBJ2-7	TRBV7-2	CASSFGTGLYEQYF
TRBJ2-1	TRBV7-8	CASSLGRDRAHEQFF
TRBJ1-5	TRBV19	CASRTSRQGGNQPQHF
TRBJ1-2	TRBV7-2	CASSAHPGTEAIDGYTF
TRBJ2-3	TRBV7-9	CASSLGLGGSAGDTQYF
TRBJ2-2	TRBV9	CASSVASGGIAGELFF
TRBJ2-3	TRBV11-2	CASSLSSGGPVADTQYF
TRBJ2-3	TRBV5-4	CASSLGSGGTDTQYF
TRBJ2-1	TRBV7-2	CASTSFRGGGNVYNEQFF